This T cell receptor (beta chain) was obtained from a study of identical twins. Everyone who gave samples was a healthy Caucasian. CDR3 length equals 13 residues. V shed 2 bases and J 4 bases; nucleotides not matched to a gene: 1. Germline loops: CDR1 SQVTM, CDR2 ANQGSEA. Each CDR3 protein gets one entry after TCRdb re-called the 5' RACE reads with MiXCR. The sample lists about 250,000 distinct CDR3 sequences; around 8.8% were seen once. This clonotype came up a few times. Its antigen is unidentified. Study observations and caveats: It was out-of-frame TCR alpha sharing in monozygotic twins that models underestimated. Findings depended on cross-sectional statistics rather than tracking the same donors.

These data are also associated with another study on yellow fever vaccine responses in identical twins.

The chain combines TRBV29-1 with TRBJ2-7; 11 bases align to TRBD2. The sample consisted of CD8+ T cells sorted from blood. The clonotype comes from a woman younger than 30 in good health. The CDR3 DNA reads as TGCAGCGTTGAAACTAGCGGGAGATACGAGCAGTACTTC. This gives the protein CSVETSGRYEQYF.